This T cell receptor (beta chain) appears in the sequencing data of a study of shared clonotypes between healthy human individuals. This CDR3 is built from 15 residues. Germline V gene lookup returns CDR1 SGHDT and CDR2 YYEEEE. V was shortened by 2 bases and J by 4 bases, with 15 bases between the two germline ends. Assay: immunoSEQ multiplex PCR; the TCRdb copy retains only in-frame clones and omits some. The sample has about 2,500,000 clones, roughly 92% seen once. The source of this sequence is a man aged 18 to 30 in good health. The chain is built from TRBV5-6 and TRBJ2-5, with unresolved D. Sequencing input: naive CD4+ T cells sorted from blood. The subset: CD45RA+ positively selected. CDR3 DNA sequence: TGTGCCAGCAGCTTTCGGGCCACTCCTCCAGAGACCCAGTACTTC. Its protein is CASSFRATPPETQYF. Complete variable domain (other parts from reference TRBV5-6 and TRBJ2-5): DAGVTQSPTHLIKTRGQQVTLRCSPKSGHDTVSWYQQALGQGPQFIFQYYEEEERQRGNFPDRFSGHQFPNYSSELNVNALLLGDSALYLCASSFRATPPETQYFGPGTRLLVL.